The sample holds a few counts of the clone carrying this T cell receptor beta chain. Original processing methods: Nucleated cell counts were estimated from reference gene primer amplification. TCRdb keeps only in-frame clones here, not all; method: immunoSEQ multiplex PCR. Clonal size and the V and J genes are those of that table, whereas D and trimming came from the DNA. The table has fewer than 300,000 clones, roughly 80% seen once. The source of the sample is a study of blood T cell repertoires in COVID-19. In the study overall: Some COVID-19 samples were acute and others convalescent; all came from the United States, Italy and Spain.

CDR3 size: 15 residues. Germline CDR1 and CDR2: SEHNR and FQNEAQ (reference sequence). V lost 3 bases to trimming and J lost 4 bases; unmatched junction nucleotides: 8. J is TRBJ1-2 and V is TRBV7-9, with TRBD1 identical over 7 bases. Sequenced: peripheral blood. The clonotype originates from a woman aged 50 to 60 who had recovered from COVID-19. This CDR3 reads CASSFRDSRRYGYTF. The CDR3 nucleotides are TGTGCCAGCAGCTTCCGGGACAGTCGCCGCTATGGCTACACCTTC. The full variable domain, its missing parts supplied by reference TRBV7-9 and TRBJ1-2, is DTGVSQNPRHKITKRGQNVTFRCDPISEHNRLYWYRQTLGQGPEFLTYFQNEAQLEKSRLLSDRFSAERPKGSFSTLEIQRTEQGDSAMYLCASSFRDSRRYGYTFGSGTRLTVV.